This entry is about one TCR beta chain. This sample stems from a study of T cell changes during pregnancy in multiple sclerosis. Only in-frame clones appear in the TCRdb table, and some are missing; sequencing was by immunoSEQ multiplex PCR. This sample has around 80,000 clones, with approximately 95% found just once. V was shortened by 4 bases and J by 6 bases, with 19 bases between the two germline ends. The CDR3 is 16 amino acids. Germline-derived CDR1 and CDR2 are MNHNS and SASEGT. The J gene is TRBJ2-1, the V gene TRBV6-1, with TRBD2 as a possible D gene (6 bases). The TCR comes from a female donor in good health, enrolled as a control in a pregnancy study. The sequences come from peripheral blood, collected in the second trimester of pregnancy. CDR3: CASSGDPYGDFNEQFF. The CDR3 DNA follows: TGTGCCAGCAGTGGGGATCCTTATGGGGACTTCAATGAGCAGTTCTTC.